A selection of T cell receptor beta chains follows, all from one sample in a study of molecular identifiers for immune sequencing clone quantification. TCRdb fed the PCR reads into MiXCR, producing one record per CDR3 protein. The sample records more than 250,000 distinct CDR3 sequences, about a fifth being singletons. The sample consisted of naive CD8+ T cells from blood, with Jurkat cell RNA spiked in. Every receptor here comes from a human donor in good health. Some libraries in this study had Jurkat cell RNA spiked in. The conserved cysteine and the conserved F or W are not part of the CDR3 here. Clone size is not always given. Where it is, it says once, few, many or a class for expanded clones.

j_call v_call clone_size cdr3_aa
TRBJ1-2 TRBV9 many ASSVESGGGGYT
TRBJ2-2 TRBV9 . ASSVDPGTRNTGELF
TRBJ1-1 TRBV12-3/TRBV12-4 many ASSSSVDVWTEAF
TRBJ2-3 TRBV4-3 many ASSQDWAMLDTQY
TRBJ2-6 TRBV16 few ASSQVTLTANVLT
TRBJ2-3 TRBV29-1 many SVLGSTDTQY
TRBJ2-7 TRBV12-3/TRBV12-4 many ASRTSGGSYEQY
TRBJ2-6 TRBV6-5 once ASSYGTGGGGANVLT
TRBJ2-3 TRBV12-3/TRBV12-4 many ASSPRFAQY
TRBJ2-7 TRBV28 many ASSLGQGNGYEQY
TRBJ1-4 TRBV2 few ASSSHREVDEKLF
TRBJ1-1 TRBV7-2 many ASSYIKGTEAF
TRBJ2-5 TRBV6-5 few ASSRRGSSQETQY
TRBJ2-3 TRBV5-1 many ASRPQGADTQY
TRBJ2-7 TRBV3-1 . ASSQDKGQFHEQY
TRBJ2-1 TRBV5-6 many ASSFAQLSNEQF
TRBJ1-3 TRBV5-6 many ASSQEQGGSGNTIY
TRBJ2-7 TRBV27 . ASSYRGTVYKQY
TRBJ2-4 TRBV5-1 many ASSSPMGGNIQY
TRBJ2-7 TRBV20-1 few SAPLPGLAGDYEQY
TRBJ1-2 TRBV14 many ASSQEARHYGYT
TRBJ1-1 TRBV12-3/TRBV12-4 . ASTRTGGRNTEAF
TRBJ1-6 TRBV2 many ASNIAPSINSPLH